Reported below is one T cell receptor beta chain. This sample was taken from a study of blood T cell repertoires in COVID-19. For the study at large: Specimens from acute and convalescent COVID-19 originated in the United States, Italy and Spain.

Clones were sequenced by immunoSEQ multiplex PCR, and TCRdb holds only the in-frame ones, with some missing. The table lists a few hundred thousand clones, roughly nine tenths of them singletons. Seattle patients were enrolled during active infection and followed longitudinally. The trim removed 4 bases at V and 0 bases at J, leaving 5 bases unmatched. The CDR3 covers 15 residues. Per germline, CDR1 LGHDT and CDR2 YNNKEL (reference sequence). The chain uses TRBV3-1 (or the pseudogene TRBV3-2) and TRBJ1-1, with 7 bases identical to TRBD1. Specimen: peripheral blood. The sequence derives from a woman in her twenties or thirties with COVID-19, enrolled during active disease. CDR3 region: CASSPPGQMNTEAFF. The CDR3 DNA is TGTGCCAGCAGCCCACCGGGACAGATGAACACTGAAGCTTTCTTT.